This record looks at one T cell receptor (beta chain) sequence and its context. J gave up 11 bases and V 4 bases, and 15 bases lay outside the gene matches. Germline lookup yields CDR1 SGHRS and CDR2 YFSETQ. The CDR3 runs 15 residues. This entry comes from a study of blood T cells in healthy people across ages. The second PCR ran roughly 7 to 12 cycles with a sample-barcoded 5' primer and J-beta primers. TCRdb called the 5' RACE reads again in MiXCR, with one record for every CDR3 protein. The sample lists around 780,000 distinct CDR3 sequences, 20% to 30% occurring once. Another study also made use of these data, one on T cells of mothers and their children. This second report adds: Donation involved a few healthy Caucasian mothers and the six children that they had.

The TCR was taken from a boy between 10 and 17 years old in good health. Sequenced sample: blood. V and J are TRBV5-1 and TRBJ1-1, with TRBD1 matching over 9 bases. In DNA, the CDR3 is TGCGCCAGCAGCGTAACTCCGGGACAGGGAAATTGGGCTTTCTTT. Amino acids: CASSVTPGQGNWAFF.